This T cell receptor (beta chain) was found in a study of vaccination and CD4 T cells after COVID-19. Study-wide findings and caveats: When vaccine-specific clones from convalescent patients were examined, 304 of 307 were spike mono-reactive.

Cultured CD4+ T cell DNA underwent sequencing with the Oncomine TCR Beta short-read assay. Each CDR3 protein gets one entry after TCRdb re-called the PCR reads with MiXCR. The data hold about 15,000 distinct CDR3 sequences, with roughly 43% observed a single time. On this clonotype: The target antigen is unknown.

The treatment denotes: roughly 11-day PBMC culture with coronavirus spike peptide pools or control peptides (ViraFEST assay). The V gene lost 1 base and the J gene lost 3 bases, with 19 bases spanning the gap. The CDR3 loop spans 18 amino acids. Germline V gives CDR1 KGHSH, CDR2 LQKENI. The TCR originated in a human donor who had recovered from COVID-19. The chain joins TRBV18 to TRBJ1-5, with D possibly TRBD1 on 5 matching bases. Sequenced material: CD4+ T cells from blood, cultured in vitro. DNA for the CDR3: TGTGCCAGCTCACCACGAGGTACCGGGACCGGGGCCAATCAGCCCCAGCATTTT. It encodes CASSPRGTGTGANQPQHF.